This T cell receptor (beta chain) is from a study of glioma-infiltrating T cells (dated by TCRdb to about 2016). For context, the study as a whole: Low-grade gliomas were represented by WHO grade II oligodendrogliomas or astrocytomas, and glioblastomas were represented by WHO grade IV tumors that were sampled at initial rather than recurrent diagnosis. Three low-grade glioma patients, under ten primary glioblastoma patients and three non-glioma patients contributing non-neoplastic brain tissue were included in the paired cohort. The sequencing target for blood libraries was about 4.5- to 10-fold coverage of some 980,000 peripheral T cells. Dexamethasone was administered to glioma patients for six or fewer days before surgery. Sequencing of TCR alpha- and beta-chain repertoires was performed on glioma tissue, on non-neoplastic brain tissue, and on matched peripheral blood mononuclear cells. To gauge divergence between tissue and blood T-cell populations, every tissue-infiltrating repertoire was compared against the peripheral blood repertoire from the same patient. Broad study findings and their caveats: Group comparisons rested on small numbers: three non-neoplastic, three low-grade glioma and fewer than 10 glioblastoma patients. Patients with low tissue-blood divergence were marked by a signature set of shared blood CDR3 motifs, and that set was depleted in highly divergent patients. VJ-independent divergence between tissue and blood was below expectation in non-neoplastic patients but above expectation in all gliomas, especially low-grade gliomas. Tissue and blood shared very few CDR3 sequences, a result attributed to high CDR3 diversity and limited sampling.

Immediately after resection, surgical brain or tumor specimens were cryofrozen in liquid nitrogen, with peripheral blood cells collected concurrently. To note about this clonotype: No cognate antigen has been identified for it. Base qualities are missing; no much larger clone stands one base away.

TCR alpha and beta CDR3 regions were amplified with the iRepertoire nested amplicon-rescue multiplex PCR (arm-PCR) platform from RNA. The input for one-step reverse transcription and amplification was about 100-450 ng of tissue mRNA or PBMC total RNA. Following bead purification, Illumina adapters were added through a secondary multiplex PCR, and the libraries were then gel-purified between 200 and 400 bp. Demultiplexing relied on internal 6-nucleotide barcodes carried by the libraries. The libraries were sequenced on an Illumina MiSeq using 2x220 or 2x250 nucleotide paired-end reads. On the study's bioinformatics: FLASH 1.2.11 was used to merge paired reads, and BWA-MEM then aligned the reads to the GRCh37 human genome before TRA and TRB reads were extracted. An IMGT-derived reference of cassette sequences and CDR3 motifs, with pseudogenes included, was used for V and J assignment. Reads were translated in three frames, and productive CDR3s were defined as those with a C...FGXG motif and no stop codons. A clonotype was defined as a unique combination of a V-J cassette pair and a CDR3 amino acid sequence. Reads were filtered by Hamming distance, with the threshold set by the sequence error rate of each sample in mapped regions. In-frame beta chains were kept once TCRdb had trimmed the public reads at Q25 with fastp and called clones with MiXCR. Entries that share a CDR3 protein sequence are merged under the most common genes and DNA. TCRdb's processing, not the authors', yielded these V and J calls. This sample lists around 350,000 distinct CDR3 sequences; roughly two fifths were detected once. About 12% of the sample is taken by the ten largest.

V and J are trimmed by 8 bases and 0 bases, and the gene matches miss 10 bases of the junction. The CDR3 goes from the cysteine to the phenylalanine over 17 residues. CDR3 DNA only is kept here, 51 bases in frame from base 1. The germline V gene yields MDHEN for CDR1 and SYDVKM for CDR2. This clonotype was obtained from a human donor with low-grade glioma or glioblastoma, undergoing nonglioma brain surgery, or in good health (not recorded which). The chain joins TRBV28 to TRBJ2-7, and TRBD2 aligns with 13 junction nucleotides. Sequenced input: glioma tissue, nonneoplastic brain tissue, or PBMCs (not recorded which). CDR3 region: CASGTSGRALSSYEQYF. The nucleotides are TGTGCCAGCGGAACTAGCGGGAGGGCCTTGAGCTCCTACGAGCAGTACTTC.